This TCR beta chain appears in the sequencing data of a study of shared clonotypes between healthy human individuals. Study-level background: A donor's plate count was three for CD4 naive and three for CD4 memory; CD8 naive had two and CD8 memory one.

Naive CD8 cells lacked CD45RO, underwent positive selection for CCR7 and left out terminally differentiated effector memory CD45RA+ cells. Adults of Caucasian background living in Nashville, Tennessee made up all donors. Sequencing used immunoSEQ multiplex PCR; TCRdb keeps in-frame clones, though not all of them. The sample has more than 550,000 clones, 90% to 95% seen once; the top ten hold 24%. Germline V gene data show CDR1 as SQVTM and CDR2 as ANQGSEA. This CDR3 spans 14 amino acids. The V segment lost 7 bases and the J segment 11 bases; nucleotides outside the gene matches: 13. The TCR originated in a man aged 25-40 years in good health. The chain employs TRBV29-1 and TRBJ2-7, with 14 bases matching TRBD2. Sequences were obtained from naive CD8+ T cells sorted from blood. CDR3 amino acids: CSATTLGLAGVKYF. As DNA, the CDR3 is TGCAGCGCGACAACCCTGGGACTAGCGGGAGTCAAGTACTTC.